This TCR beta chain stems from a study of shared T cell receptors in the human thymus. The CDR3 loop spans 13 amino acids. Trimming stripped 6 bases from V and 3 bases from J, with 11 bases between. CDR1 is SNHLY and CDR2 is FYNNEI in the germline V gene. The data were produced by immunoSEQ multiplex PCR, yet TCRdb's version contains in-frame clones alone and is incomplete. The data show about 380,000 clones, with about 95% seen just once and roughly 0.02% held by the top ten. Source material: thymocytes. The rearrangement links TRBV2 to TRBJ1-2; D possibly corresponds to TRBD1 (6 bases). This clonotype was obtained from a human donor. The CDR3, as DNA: TGTGCCAGCAGCCACAGGGTTGACTATGGCTACACCTTC. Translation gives CASSHRVDYGYTF.